The present TCR beta chain was sequenced within a study of shared clonotypes between healthy human individuals. The replicate PCRs on unsorted PBMC were given about 300 ng DNA, which is some 28,000 T cell genomes. Authors' data handling: Filtering of immunoSEQ junctional sequences could not match full-length read filtering. Assay used: immunoSEQ multiplex PCR; TCRdb lists only in-frame clones, some missing. That table is the source of V, J and clone size, and D and trimming were worked out from the DNA. The sample includes about 500,000 clones, roughly three quarters of them seen just once. V lost 2 bases and J lost 5; bases outside the gene matches: 7. This CDR3 region has 15 residues. Looked up from germline, CDR1 is LGHNA and CDR2 is YSLEER. This clone was seen many times. Study donors comprised healthy, HIV-negative adults devoid of recent acute infection or vaccination.

V is TRBV4-3 and J is TRBJ2-7; 9 nucleotides line up with TRBD1. The specimen was PBMCs. This receptor was taken from a woman aged 40 to 49 in good health. Some clones in this sample may be carry-over from other donors' samples. The CDR3 loop is CASSQTRDRAHEQYF. CDR3 bases: TGCGCCAGCAGCCAAACTAGGGACAGGGCCCACGAGCAGTACTTC.